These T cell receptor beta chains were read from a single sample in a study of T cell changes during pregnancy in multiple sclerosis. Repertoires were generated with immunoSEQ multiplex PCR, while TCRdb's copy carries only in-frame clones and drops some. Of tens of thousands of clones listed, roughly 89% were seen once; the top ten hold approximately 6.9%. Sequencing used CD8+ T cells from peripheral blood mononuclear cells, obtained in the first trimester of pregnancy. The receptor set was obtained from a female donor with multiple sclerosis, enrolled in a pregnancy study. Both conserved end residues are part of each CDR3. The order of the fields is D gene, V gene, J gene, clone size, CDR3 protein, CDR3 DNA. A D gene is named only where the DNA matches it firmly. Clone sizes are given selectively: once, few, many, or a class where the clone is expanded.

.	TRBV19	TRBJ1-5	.	CASSLRNNQPQHF	TGTGCCAGTAGTCTAAGAAACAATCAGCCCCAGCATTTT
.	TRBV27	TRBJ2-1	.	CASSPLAEPYNEQFF	TGTGCCAGCAGTCCCTTAGCGGAACCCTACAATGAGCAGTTCTTC
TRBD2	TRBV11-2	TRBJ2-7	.	CASSPLVPHLAGGFYEQYF	TGTGCCAGCAGCCCGTTAGTCCCCCACCTAGCGGGAGGATTTTACGAGCAGTACTTC
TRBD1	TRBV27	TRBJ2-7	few	CASRGQGARVQYF	TGTGCCAGCAGGGGACAGGGGGCGCGGGTGCAGTACTTC
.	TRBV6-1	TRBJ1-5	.	CASSEEVAGNQPQHF	TGTGCCAGCAGTGAAGAAGTGGCAGGGAATCAGCCCCAGCATTTT
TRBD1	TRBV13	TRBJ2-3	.	CASSPEAGGPDTQYF	TGTGCCAGCAGCCCAGAGGCAGGGGGTCCGGATACGCAGTATTTT
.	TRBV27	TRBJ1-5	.	CASSPGESPDNQPQHF	TGTGCCAGCAGTCCAGGGGAGAGCCCCGATAATCAGCCCCAGCATTTT
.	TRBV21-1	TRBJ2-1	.	CASSKENRSSYNEQFF	TGTGCCAGCAGCAAGGAGAACCGGAGCTCCTACAATGAGCAGTTCTTC
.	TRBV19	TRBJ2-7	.	CASSPTGYSYEQYF	TGTGCCAGTAGCCCTACCGGGTACTCCTACGAGCAGTACTTC
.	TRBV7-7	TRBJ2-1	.	CASSLGPSSGNEQFF	TGTGCTAGCAGCTTAGGACCTTCCTCCGGGAATGAGCAGTTCTTC
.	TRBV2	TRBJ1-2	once	CASSEADRLYGYTF	TGTGCCAGCAGTGAGGCGGACAGACTCTATGGCTACACCTTC
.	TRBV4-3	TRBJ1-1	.	CASSQDWDGGTKAFF	TGCGCCAGCAGCCAAGATTGGGATGGAGGAACTAAAGCTTTCTTT
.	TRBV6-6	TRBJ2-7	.	CASSNRISYEQYF	TGTGCCAGCAGCAACAGGATCTCCTACGAGCAGTACTTC
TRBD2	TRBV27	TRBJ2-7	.	CASSLSGGYEQYF	TGTGCCAGCAGTTTATCCGGGGGGTACGAGCAGTACTTC
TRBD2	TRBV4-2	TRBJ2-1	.	CASSPGLADYNEQFF	TGTGCCAGCAGCCCCGGACTAGCGGACTACAATGAGCAGTTCTTC
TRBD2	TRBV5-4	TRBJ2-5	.	CASSFAGGGQETQYF	TGTGCCAGCAGCTTTGCGGGAGGGGGGCAAGAGACCCAGTACTTC
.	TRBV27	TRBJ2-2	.	CASSLVAGELFF	TGTGCCAGCTCGTTAGTCGCCGGGGAGCTGTTTTTT
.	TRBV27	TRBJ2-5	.	CASSPGALGTQYF	TGTGCCAGCAGCCCTGGGGCCCTGGGGACCCAGTACTTC
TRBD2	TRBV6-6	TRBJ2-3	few	CASTRGGDGTDTQYF	TGTGCCAGCACTCGGGGGGGCGACGGCACAGATACGCAGTATTTT
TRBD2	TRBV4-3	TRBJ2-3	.	CASSQGGSSGGGDTQYF	TGCGCCAGCAGCCAAGGAGGTTCTAGCGGGGGGGGAGATACGCAGTATTTT
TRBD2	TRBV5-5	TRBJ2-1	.	CASSLPGLAGGNYNEQFF	TGTGCCAGCAGCTTACCTGGACTAGCGGGGGGGAACTACAATGAGCAGTTCTTC
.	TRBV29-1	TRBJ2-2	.	CSVDGGTANTGELFF	TGCAGCGTTGACGGAGGGACAGCCAACACCGGGGAGCTGTTTTTT
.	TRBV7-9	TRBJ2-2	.	CASRLGPGELFF	TGTGCCAGCAGACTGGGGCCCGGGGAGCTGTTTTTT
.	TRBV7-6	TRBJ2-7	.	CATRENRDGGYEQYF	TGTGCCACTCGAGAGAACCGGGACGGGGGCTACGAGCAGTACTTC
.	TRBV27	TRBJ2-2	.	CASSLSGLSSITGELFF	TGTGCCAGCAGTTTATCGGGGCTGAGCAGTATCACCGGGGAGCTGTTTTTT
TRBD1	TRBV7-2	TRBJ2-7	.	CASSSGQLSYEQYF	TGTGCCAGCAGCTCGGGACAGCTATCCTACGAGCAGTACTTC
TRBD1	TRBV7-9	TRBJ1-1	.	CASSPLLRTGRKNTEAFF	TGTGCCAGCAGCCCCCTCCTACGGACAGGCAGGAAGAACACTGAAGCTTTCTTT
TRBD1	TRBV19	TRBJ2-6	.	CATTRDRGGPGANVLTF	TGTGCCACGACCAGGGACAGGGGAGGCCCTGGGGCCAACGTCCTGACTTTC
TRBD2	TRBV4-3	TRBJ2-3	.	CASSQDLLAGNPPGTDTQYF	TGCGCCAGCAGCCAAGATCTTCTAGCGGGAAACCCGCCGGGCACAGATACGCAGTATTTT